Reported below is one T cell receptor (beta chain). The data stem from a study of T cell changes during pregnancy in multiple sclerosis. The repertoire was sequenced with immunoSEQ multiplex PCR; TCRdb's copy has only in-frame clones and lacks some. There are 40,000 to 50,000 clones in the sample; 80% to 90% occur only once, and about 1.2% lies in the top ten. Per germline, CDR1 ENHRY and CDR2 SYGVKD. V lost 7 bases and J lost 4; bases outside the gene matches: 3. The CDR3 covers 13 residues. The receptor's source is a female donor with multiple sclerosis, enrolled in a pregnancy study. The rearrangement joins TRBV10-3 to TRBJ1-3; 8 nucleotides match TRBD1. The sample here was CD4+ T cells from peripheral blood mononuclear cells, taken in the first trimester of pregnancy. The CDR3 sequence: CAITRDRGNTIYF. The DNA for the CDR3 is TGTGCCATCACCCGGGACAGGGGAAACACCATATATTTT.